This TCR beta chain stems from a study of beta chain features in type 1 diabetes. Details on this clone: Antigen: not known.

Sorting gave populations that all exceeded 98% purity. cDNA synthesis used the whole RNA isolate, giving expressed TCRB sequences. Repertoires were generated with immunoSEQ multiplex PCR, while TCRdb's copy carries only in-frame clones and drops some. The repertoire includes some 240,000 clones, around 15% of them detected once, and 0.07% to 0.095% sits in the top ten. Study observations and caveats: Among patients, naive, central memory and Treg TCRB repertoires appeared more similar than among healthy donors. Sequencing from cDNA could over-represent high-TCR-expressing cells. Among patients with Type 1 diabetes, TCRB CDR3s were moderately but significantly shorter in every one of the four CD4+ subsets.

CDR1 is SEHNR, CDR2 FQNEAQ, per germline (reference sequence). Trimming removed 8 bases from V and 0 bases from J, with 14 bases in between. The CDR3 is 15 residues long. This chain connects TRBV7-9 to TRBJ2-1, with D tentatively TRBD2 (5 bases). Sample: naive CD4+ T cells from blood. The source of this sequence is a young man with type 1 diabetes. The CDR3 DNA reads TGTGCCAGCGAGGGAGCGACCCTCTCCTACAATGAGCAGTTCTTC. It translates to CASEGATLSYNEQFF.